This T cell receptor (beta chain) appears in the sequencing data of a study of blood T cell repertoires in COVID-19. About the research overall: Samples of COVID-19 (acute and convalescent) were obtained from the United States, Italy and Spain. The cDNA or gDNA used as material had been derived from T cells, B-cell-depleted T cells, or PBMCs.

Per the study methods: From reference gene primer amplification, estimates of nucleated cell counts were derived. TCRdb's copy holds only in-frame clones and misses some; the assay was immunoSEQ multiplex PCR. The DNA was the basis for D and trimming; V, J and clone size are from that table. Among tens of thousands of clones listed, more than 75% were seen once. Germline lookup yields CDR1 LGHDT and CDR2 YNNKEL (reference sequence). The CDR3 contains 15 residues. The J segment lost 1 base and the V segment lost 3 bases, leaving 3 bases of the junction unmatched. The chain employs TRBV3-1 (or the pseudogene TRBV3-2) and TRBJ2-7; 10 bases agree with TRBD1. Material for sequencing was peripheral blood. This TCR was sampled from a woman older than 75 with active COVID-19. CDR3 in amino acids: CASSHGDRGSYEQYF. CDR3 nucleotides: TGTGCCAGCAGCCATGGGGACAGGGGATCCTACGAGCAGTACTTC.